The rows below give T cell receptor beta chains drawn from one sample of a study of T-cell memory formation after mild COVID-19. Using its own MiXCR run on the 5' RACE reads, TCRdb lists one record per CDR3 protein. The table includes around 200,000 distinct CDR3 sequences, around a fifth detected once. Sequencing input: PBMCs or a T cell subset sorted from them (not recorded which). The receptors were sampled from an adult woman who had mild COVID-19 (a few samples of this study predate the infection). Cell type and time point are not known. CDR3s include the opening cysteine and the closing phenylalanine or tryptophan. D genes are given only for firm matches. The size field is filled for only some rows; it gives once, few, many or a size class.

DNA: TGTGCCAGCAGTTCCGACCTTTTAGACTTCACCTCCTACAATGAGCAGTTCTTC; CDR3: CASSSDLLDFTSYNEQFF; D: .; J: TRBJ2-1; V: TRBV6-5; length: 18; size: many
DNA: TGTGCCAGCAGCTTGGGCCGGGACCCGGGGTTTTACGAGCAGTACTTC; CDR3: CASSLGRDPGFYEQYF; D: .; J: TRBJ2-7; V: TRBV7-9; length: 16; size: .
DNA: TGTGCCAGCAGTTTCCGTTGGGCGGGAGGAACCACCGGGGAGCTGTTTTTT; CDR3: CASSFRWAGGTTGELFF; D: TRBD2; J: TRBJ2-2; V: TRBV12-3/TRBV12-4; length: 17; size: once
DNA: TGTGCCAGCACCTCAGGTTTCGGAGAGACCCAGTACTTC; CDR3: CASTSGFGETQYF; D: .; J: TRBJ2-5; V: TRBV2; length: 13; size: .
DNA: TGTGCCAGCAGCGTAGGAAAAACAGGGTCGGCACCTTTCTTT; CDR3: CASSVGKTGSAPFF; D: .; J: TRBJ1-1; V: TRBV9; length: 14; size: few
DNA: TGTGCCAGCAGGCCGGGACTAGCGGGCCCCAGCTCTGGGGCCAACGTCCTGACTTTC; CDR3: CASRPGLAGPSSGANVLTF; D: TRBD2; J: TRBJ2-6; V: TRBV7-9; length: 19; size: .
DNA: TGCGCCAGCAGCTTTGGACAGGGGGCAGGGGAGCAGTACTTC; CDR3: CASSFGQGAGEQYF; D: TRBD1; J: TRBJ2-7; V: TRBV5-1; length: 14; size: .
DNA: TGTGCCAGCAGCCCCGGCTACGGGACTAGCGGCTACGAGCAGTACTTC; CDR3: CASSPGYGTSGYEQYF; D: TRBD2; J: TRBJ2-7; V: TRBV5-6; length: 16; size: .
DNA: TGTGCCAGCAGCTTAAGGGGTTGGGAGGGGAGAAATGAGCAGTTCTTC; CDR3: CASSLRGWEGRNEQFF; D: TRBD2; J: TRBJ2-1; V: TRBV7-3; length: 16; size: many
DNA: TGTGCCAGCAGTTACCCGATTAGCGGGAACAACAATGAGCAGTTCTTC; CDR3: CASSYPISGNNNEQFF; D: TRBD2; J: TRBJ2-1; V: TRBV6-2/TRBV6-3; length: 16; size: few
DNA: TGCGCCAGCAGCCCAGAGGACAGGGGGCTGCACGAGCAGTACTTC; CDR3: CASSPEDRGLHEQYF; D: TRBD1; J: TRBJ2-7; V: TRBV4-1; length: 15; size: few
DNA: TGTGCCAGCAGCCCTGAGGAGACGGAGAACACTGAAGCTTTCTTT; CDR3: CASSPEETENTEAFF; D: .; J: TRBJ1-1; V: TRBV7-8; length: 15; size: few
DNA: TGCAGCGTCCTACTAGCGGGCTTCTCCTACGAGCAGTACTTC; CDR3: CSVLLAGFSYEQYF; D: TRBD2; J: TRBJ2-7; V: TRBV29-1; length: 14; size: .
DNA: TGCAGTGCGCCTACAGGGGTAACTAATGAAAAACTGTTTTTT; CDR3: CSAPTGVTNEKLFF; D: TRBD1; J: TRBJ1-4; V: TRBV20-1; length: 14; size: .
DNA: TGTGCCAGCAGTCATCCGGGCGGTATGACCGGGGAGCTGTTTTTT; CDR3: CASSHPGGMTGELFF; D: .; J: TRBJ2-2; V: TRBV9; length: 15; size: .
DNA: TGTGCCAGCAGCTTCAGACAGGGCCAGCCCCAGCATTTT; CDR3: CASSFRQGQPQHF; D: TRBD1; J: TRBJ1-5; V: TRBV7-9; length: 13; size: .
DNA: TGCGCCAGCAGCCAACCCTCCCCGAACACTGAAGCTTTCTTT; CDR3: CASSQPSPNTEAFF; D: .; J: TRBJ1-1; V: TRBV4-1; length: 14; size: .
DNA: TGTGCCATCAGTGATAGCGGGAGGCATAATGAGCAGTTCTTC; CDR3: CAISDSGRHNEQFF; D: TRBD2; J: TRBJ2-1; V: TRBV10-3; length: 14; size: .
DNA: TGTGCCAGCAGCTCATACAAGAACACTGAAGCTTTCTTT; CDR3: CASSSYKNTEAFF; D: .; J: TRBJ1-1; V: TRBV3-1; length: 13; size: .
DNA: TGCGCCAGCAGCCACCCCCCAGGGTCGGGCTACGAGCAGTACTTC; CDR3: CASSHPPGSGYEQYF; D: .; J: TRBJ2-7; V: TRBV4-1; length: 15; size: .
DNA: TGTGCCAGCAGCTTCCCGACGAGTCTGTACAATGAGCAGTTCTTC; CDR3: CASSFPTSLYNEQFF; D: .; J: TRBJ2-1; V: TRBV7-6; length: 15; size: .
DNA: TGTGCCAGCAGCCTGACTAGCTTCTCTGAGACCCAGTACTTC; CDR3: CASSLTSFSETQYF; D: TRBD2; J: TRBJ2-5; V: TRBV14; length: 14; size: .
DNA: TGTGCCAGCAGCCAAGAAGGAGCCCTGAGCTCCTACAATGAGCAGTTCTTC; CDR3: CASSQEGALSSYNEQFF; D: .; J: TRBJ2-1; V: TRBV4-2; length: 17; size: .
DNA: TGCGCCAGCAGCTTGGAGGCGCAGTTGGGACAGGGGCTCCATGAGCAGTTCTTC; CDR3: CASSLEAQLGQGLHEQFF; D: TRBD1; J: TRBJ2-1; V: TRBV5-1; length: 18; size: few
DNA: TGCGCCAGCAGCTTGGCCGACGGGAGATTCGGCTACACCTTC; CDR3: CASSLADGRFGYTF; D: .; J: TRBJ1-2; V: TRBV5-1; length: 14; size: few
DNA: TGCGCCAGCAGCCAAGTCGGCCTAGCGGGAGCCGGTGAGCAGTTCTTC; CDR3: CASSQVGLAGAGEQFF; D: TRBD2; J: TRBJ2-1; V: TRBV4-3; length: 16; size: few
DNA: TGTGCCAGCAACAACTTGGACAGGGGTTCTTCCTACACCTTC; CDR3: CASNNLDRGSSYTF; D: TRBD1; J: TRBJ1-2; V: TRBV5-5; length: 14; size: .
DNA: TGCGCCAGCAGCTTTCTAGCGGGAGGGGACTACAATGAGCAGTTCTTC; CDR3: CASSFLAGGDYNEQFF; D: TRBD2; J: TRBJ2-1; V: TRBV5-1; length: 16; size: many
DNA: TGTGCCAGCAGCCAATCCGTACGTTACGAGCAGTTCTTC; CDR3: CASSQSVRYEQFF; D: .; J: TRBJ2-1; V: TRBV3-1; length: 13; size: .
DNA: TGTGCCAGCAGTTCTATTCCTAGCGGGGTCACCTACAATGAGCAGTTCTTC; CDR3: CASSSIPSGVTYNEQFF; D: TRBD2; J: TRBJ2-1; V: TRBV7-2; length: 17; size: few
DNA: TGTGCCAGCAGTTTCGCTTCAGGGTCTGGCTACACCTTC; CDR3: CASSFASGSGYTF; D: .; J: TRBJ1-2; V: TRBV27; length: 13; size: .
DNA: TGTGCCAGCAGAGGGACGCCAGTTCCCGGGCGCTATGGCTACACCTTC; CDR3: CASRGTPVPGRYGYTF; D: .; J: TRBJ1-2; V: TRBV6-5; length: 16; size: .
DNA: TGTGCCAGCAGTTACTCGCCCCCAGCCGAGGGGTTCCATCAGCCCCAGCATTTT; CDR3: CASSYSPPAEGFHQPQHF; D: .; J: TRBJ1-5; V: TRBV6-6; length: 18; size: .
DNA: TGTGCCAGCAGTGAAACCGGGACAGGGGCCTACGAGCAGTACTTC; CDR3: CASSETGTGAYEQYF; D: TRBD1; J: TRBJ2-7; V: TRBV25-1; length: 15; size: .
DNA: TGCGCCAGCAGCCCTGAGGTGGCGGCCTACAATGAGCAGTTCTTC; CDR3: CASSPEVAAYNEQFF; D: .; J: TRBJ2-1; V: TRBV4-1; length: 15; size: few
DNA: TGCAGTGCCCCGGGACAGGATGAAGAGACCCAGTACTTC; CDR3: CSAPGQDEETQYF; D: TRBD1; J: TRBJ2-5; V: TRBV20-1; length: 13; size: .
DNA: TGCGCCAGCAGCCCCGTCGGACAGGGAAACTATGGCTACACCTTC; CDR3: CASSPVGQGNYGYTF; D: TRBD1; J: TRBJ1-2; V: TRBV4-1; length: 15; size: .